The 12 T cell receptor beta chains below all came from one sample that was sequenced in a study of T cell repertoires in cytomegalovirus infection. TCRdb reprocessed the reads via MiXCR and lists one record per CDR3 protein. This table has about 830,000 distinct CDR3 sequences, roughly 33% appearing once. No antigen is known for these receptors. Sequencing was performed on cultured CD8+ T cells from PBMCs, taken from culture after CMV antigen stimulation. Receptors were obtained from a human donor in good health (CMV status not recorded). Some clones in this sample may be carry-over from other donors' samples.

The rearrangement joins TRBV24-1 to TRBJ2-3; D is perhaps TRBD1 (6 bases). V lost 4 bases and J lost 1, with 11 bases in between. Germline assignment: CDR1 KGHDR and CDR2 SFDVKD. This CDR3 contains 15 residues. DNA for the CDR3: TGTGCCACCAGTGACCCGGGACATCGCACAGATACGCAGTATTTT. Translation gives CATSDPGHRTDTQYF.

In its sample, this clonotype was seen a few times. The V and J genes are TRBV28 and TRBJ2-5, with D perhaps matching TRBD1 (5 bases). Germline V gene data show CDR1 as MDHEN and CDR2 as SYDVKM. V was clipped by 3 bases and J by 5 bases, with 10 bases between them. The CDR3 totals 13 residues. As DNA, the CDR3 is TGTGCCAGCAGTTTGGGGCAGATGGAGACCCAGTACTTC. Translation: CASSLGQMETQYF.

The table lists this clonotype with many counts. The chain has TRBV7-9 and TRBJ1-2; maybe TRBD1 (5 bases). Germline loops: CDR1 SEHNR, CDR2 FQNEAQ (reference sequence). Trimming cost V 5 bases and J 1 base, with 11 bases left between them. The CDR3 consists of 14 residues. CDR3 sequence: CASSAPGLNYGYTF. The CDR3 DNA follows: TGTGCCAGCAGCGCACCGGGACTTAACTATGGCTACACCTTC.

This clonotype was seen a few times. The chain is built from TRBV20-1 and TRBJ2-1; D is perhaps TRBD1 or TRBD2 (8 bases each). Germline values: CDR1 DFQATT, CDR2 SNEGSKA (reference sequence). V was clipped by 0 bases and J by 2 bases, with 23 bases between them. The CDR3 is made up of 19 amino acids. The CDR3 DNA reads as TGCAGTGCTAGAGATCTGGCAGGGGGCAAGCGGGGGCCCTACAATGAGCAGTTCTTC. Translated: CSARDLAGGKRGPYNEQFF.

This chain joins TRBV11-2 and TRBJ2-4; D is unresolved. The V end was cut by 10 bases, the J end by 2 bases, with 12 bases between. The germline gives CDR1 SGHAT, CDR2 FQNNGV. The CDR3 runs 13 residues. CDR3 nucleotide sequence: TGTGCCATCACGGGCAGGACCAAAAACATTCAGTACTTC. Translated: CAITGRTKNIQYF. The full variable domain, rest sourced from reference TRBV11-2 and TRBJ2-4, is EAGVAQSPRYKIIEKRQSVAFWCNPISGHATLYWYQQILGQGPKLLIQFQNNGVVDDSQLPKDRFSAERLKGVDSTLKIQPAKLEDSAVYLCAITGRTKNIQYFGAGTRLSVL.

Regarding this clonotype: Given a much more abundant clone one base away, this may be a read error. The J gene is TRBJ1-1, the V gene TRBV7-6; D not certain. The V gene's germline CDR1 is SGHVS and CDR2 FNYEAQ. The CDR3 is made up of 16 amino acids. The CDR3 DNA follows: TGTGCCAGCGGCTTATATGGGGAGGAAGTTGGCACTGAAGCTTTCTTT. Amino acid sequence: CASGLYGEEVGTEAFF.

This clonotype was seen many times. The chain couples TRBV4-1 to TRBJ2-3, with D unclear. The ends were cut back, 1 base at V and 0 bases at J, with 11 bases in the middle. Per the germline V gene, CDR1 is MGHRA and CDR2 is YSYEKL. CDR3 length: 16 amino acids. The CDR3 DNA is TGCGCCAGCAGCCAAGTTCTGGCACCGAGCACAGATACGCAGTATTTT. Protein: CASSQVLAPSTDTQYF.

The genes are TRBV5-6 and TRBJ2-1; 12 nucleotides agree with TRBD2. The germline V gene has CDR1 SGHDT and CDR2 YYEEEE. This CDR3 is 14 amino acids long. J lost 14 bases, V lost 0 bases, and 6 bases had no gene match. This chain's CDR3 is CASSLGSSGGAKFF. CDR3 bases: TGTGCCAGCAGCTTGGGGTCTAGCGGGGGGGCAAAGTTCTTC. Drawing the rest from reference TRBV5-6 and TRBJ2-1, the complete variable domain is DAGVTQSPTHLIKTRGQQVTLRCSPKSGHDTVSWYQQALGQGPQFIFQYYEEEERQRGNFPDRFSGHQFPNYSSELNVNALLLGDSALYLCASSLGSSGGAKFFGPGTRLTVL.

Only a few counts were recorded for this clonotype. The chain uses TRBV7-9 and TRBJ1-3; D is unresolved. Germline-derived CDR1 and CDR2 are SEHNR and FQNEAQ (reference sequence). This CDR3 has 14 residues. The V and J ends lost 1 base and 4 bases respectively, with 8 bases between them. This CDR3 reads CASSLDGIGNTIYF. The CDR3 DNA reads TGTGCCAGCAGCTTAGACGGTATCGGAAACACCATATATTTT.

The CDR3 here is CASQQGAGTEAFF. The CDR3, as DNA: TGTGCCAGCCAACAGGGGGCAGGGACTGAAGCTTTCTTT. The chain joins TRBV2 to TRBJ1-1; 9 bases agree with TRBD1. This CDR3 is built from 13 residues. The V gene end was trimmed by 8 bases and the J gene end by 5 bases; junction bases not matched to a gene: 6. The germline gives CDR1 SNHLY, CDR2 FYNNEI.

The gene calls are TRBV19 and TRBJ1-2; 10 nucleotides align to TRBD1. V dropped 3 bases and J dropped 3; count of bases not matched to a gene: 4. The CDR3 contains 15 residues. Germline values: CDR1 LNHDA, CDR2 SQIVND (reference sequence). The CDR3 reads CASSIGDRGYYGYTF. The CDR3 DNA follows: TGTGCCAGTAGTATCGGGGACAGGGGCTACTATGGCTACACCTTC. The entire variable domain, with the rest obtained from reference TRBV19 and TRBJ1-2, is as follows: DGGITQSPKYLFRKEGQNVTLSCEQNLNHDAMYWYRQDPGQGLRLIYYSQIVNDFQKGDIAEGYSVSREKKESFPLTVTSAQKNPTAFYLCASSIGDRGYYGYTFGSGTRLTVV.

This chain uses TRBV4-1 with TRBJ1-1; the D is unclear. Germline-derived CDR1 and CDR2 are MGHRA and YSYEKL. The V and J ends lost 1 base and 3 bases respectively, with 9 bases between them. The CDR3 is 14 residues long. The CDR3 DNA is TGCGCCAGCAGCCAAGGACCATTCGACACTGAAGCTTTCTTT. Protein sequence: CASSQGPFDTEAFF.